The clone carrying this TCR beta chain was observed a single time. This record comes from a study of blood T cell repertoires in COVID-19. Looking at the study overall: Collection of acute and convalescent COVID-19 samples took place in the United States, Italy and Spain. From T cells, B-cell-depleted T cells, or PBMCs came the material, which was cDNA or gDNA.

The authors' processing: Reference gene primer amplification gave estimated nucleated cell counts. The data were produced by immunoSEQ multiplex PCR, yet TCRdb's version contains in-frame clones alone and is incomplete. V and J calls and clone size follow that table, whereas D and trimming were derived from the DNA. Here the sample spans under 15,000 clones, approximately 73% being singletons. The TCR sequence derives from a human donor in a cohort sampled during active COVID-19. Material for sequencing was peripheral blood.

The CDR3: CATDRAHEKLFF. The CDR3 nucleotides read TGTGCCACAGACAGGGCTCATGAAAAACTGTTTTTT. V usage is TRBV27 and J usage is TRBJ1-4, with 7 bases matching TRBD1. The CDR3 totals 12 residues. CDR1 and CDR2 (germline): MNHEY, SMNVEV (reference sequence). The V and J ends lost 10 bases and 6 bases, in that order; junction bases with no gene match: 5.